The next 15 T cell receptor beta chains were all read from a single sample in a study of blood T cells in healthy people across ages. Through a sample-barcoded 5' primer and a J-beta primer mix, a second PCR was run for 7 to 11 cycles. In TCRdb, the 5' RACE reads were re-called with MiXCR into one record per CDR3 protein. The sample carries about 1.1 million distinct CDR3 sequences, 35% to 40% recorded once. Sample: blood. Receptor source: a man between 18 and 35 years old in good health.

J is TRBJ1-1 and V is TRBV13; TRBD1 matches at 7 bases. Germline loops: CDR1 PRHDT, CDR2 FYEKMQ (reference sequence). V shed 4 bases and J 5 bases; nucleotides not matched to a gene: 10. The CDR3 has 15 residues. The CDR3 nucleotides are TGTGCCAGCAGCTCTATAAACAGGGGTCGGACTGAAGCTTTCTTT. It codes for CASSSINRGRTEAFF.

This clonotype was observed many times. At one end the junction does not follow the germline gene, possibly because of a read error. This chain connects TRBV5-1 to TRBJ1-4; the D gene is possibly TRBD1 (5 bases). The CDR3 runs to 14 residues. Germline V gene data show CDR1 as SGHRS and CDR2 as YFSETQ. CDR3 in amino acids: CASSLAGTNEKLFF. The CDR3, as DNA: TGTGCCAGCAGCTTGGCAGGGACTAATGAAAAACTGTTTTTT. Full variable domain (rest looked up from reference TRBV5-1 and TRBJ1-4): KAGVTQTPRYLIKTRGQQVTLSCSPISGHRSVSWYQQTPGQGLQFLFEYFSETQRNKGNFPGRFSGRQFSNSRSEMNVSTLELGDSALYLCASSLAGTNEKLFFGSGTQLSVL.

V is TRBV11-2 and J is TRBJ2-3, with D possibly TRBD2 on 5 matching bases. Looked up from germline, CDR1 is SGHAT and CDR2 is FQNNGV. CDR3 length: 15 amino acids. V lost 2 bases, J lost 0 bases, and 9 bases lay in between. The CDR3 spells CASSLQAVSTDTQYF. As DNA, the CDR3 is TGTGCCAGCAGCTTACAAGCGGTTAGCACAGATACGCAGTATTTT.

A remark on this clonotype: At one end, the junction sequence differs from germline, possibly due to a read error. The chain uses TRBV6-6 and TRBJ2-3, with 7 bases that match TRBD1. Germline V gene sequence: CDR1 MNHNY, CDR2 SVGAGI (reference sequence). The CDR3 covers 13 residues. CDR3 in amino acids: CVSSYRDSDTQYF. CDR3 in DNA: TGTGTCAGCAGTTACCGGGACAGCGATACGCAGTATTTT.

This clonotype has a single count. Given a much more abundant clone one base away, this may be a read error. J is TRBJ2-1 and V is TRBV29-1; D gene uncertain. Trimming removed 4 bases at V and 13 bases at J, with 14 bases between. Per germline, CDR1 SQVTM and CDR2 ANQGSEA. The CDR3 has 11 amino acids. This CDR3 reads CSVGSQETQFF. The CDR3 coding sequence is TGCAGCGTTGGCAGCCAAGAGACCCAGTTCTTC.

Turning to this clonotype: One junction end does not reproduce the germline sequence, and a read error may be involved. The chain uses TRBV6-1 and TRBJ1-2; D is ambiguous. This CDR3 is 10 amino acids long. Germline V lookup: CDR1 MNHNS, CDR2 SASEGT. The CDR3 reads CVSMGYGYTF. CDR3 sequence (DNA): TGTGTCAGCATGGGCTATGGCTACACCTTC.

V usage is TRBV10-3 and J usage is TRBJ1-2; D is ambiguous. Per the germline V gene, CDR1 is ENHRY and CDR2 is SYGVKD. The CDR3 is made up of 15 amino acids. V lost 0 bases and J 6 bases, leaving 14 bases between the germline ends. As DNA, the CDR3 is TGTGCCATCAGTGAGTCGAGTGAGGGTCCCCATGGCTACACCTTC. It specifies CAISESSEGPHGYTF.

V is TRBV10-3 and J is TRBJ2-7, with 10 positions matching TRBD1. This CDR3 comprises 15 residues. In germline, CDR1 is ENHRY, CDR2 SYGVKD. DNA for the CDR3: TGTGTCACTCACTCGGACAGGGGGGTCCCCTACGAGCAGTACTTC. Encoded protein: CVTHSDRGVPYEQYF.

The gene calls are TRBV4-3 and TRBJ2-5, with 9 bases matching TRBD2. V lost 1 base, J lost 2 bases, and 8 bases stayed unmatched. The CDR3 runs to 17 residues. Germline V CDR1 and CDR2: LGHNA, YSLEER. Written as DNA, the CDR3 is TGCGCCAGCAGCCAAGTCTGGCTAGCGGGGTCTCAAGAGACCCAGTACTTC. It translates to CASSQVWLAGSQETQYF.

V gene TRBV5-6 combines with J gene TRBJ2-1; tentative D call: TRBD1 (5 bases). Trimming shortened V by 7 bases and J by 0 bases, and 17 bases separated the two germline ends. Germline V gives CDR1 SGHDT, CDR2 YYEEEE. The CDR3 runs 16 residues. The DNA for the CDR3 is TGTGCCAGCGGAGCCAGAGAAAGGGGCTCCTACAATGAGCAGTTCTTC. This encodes CASGARERGSYNEQFF.

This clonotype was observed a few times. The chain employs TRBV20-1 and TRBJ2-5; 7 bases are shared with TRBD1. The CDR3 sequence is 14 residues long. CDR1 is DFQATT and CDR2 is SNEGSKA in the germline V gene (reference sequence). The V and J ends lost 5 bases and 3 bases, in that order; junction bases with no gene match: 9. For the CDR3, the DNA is TGCAGTGCTCGCCCGGGACAGCCAAAAGAGACCCAGTACTTC. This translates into CSARPGQPKETQYF.

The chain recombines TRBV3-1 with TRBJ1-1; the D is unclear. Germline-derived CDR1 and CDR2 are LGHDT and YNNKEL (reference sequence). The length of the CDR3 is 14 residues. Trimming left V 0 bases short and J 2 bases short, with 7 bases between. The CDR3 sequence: CASSQESRNTEAFF. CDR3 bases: TGTGCCAGCAGCCAAGAGTCCCGAAACACTGAAGCTTTCTTT.

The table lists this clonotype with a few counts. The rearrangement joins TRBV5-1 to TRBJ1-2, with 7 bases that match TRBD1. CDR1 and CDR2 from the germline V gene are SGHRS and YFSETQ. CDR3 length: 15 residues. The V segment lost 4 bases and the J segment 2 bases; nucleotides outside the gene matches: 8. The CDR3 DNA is TGCGCCAGCAGCCCAAACCCGACAGGGAACTATGGCTACACCTTC. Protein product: CASSPNPTGNYGYTF.

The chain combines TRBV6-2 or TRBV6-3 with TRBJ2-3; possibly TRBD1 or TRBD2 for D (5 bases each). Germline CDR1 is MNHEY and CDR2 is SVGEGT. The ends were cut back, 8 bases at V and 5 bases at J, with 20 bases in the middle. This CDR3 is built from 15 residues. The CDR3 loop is CASVIDGTYIDTQYF. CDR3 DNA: TGTGCCAGCGTTATTGACGGGACCTACATAGATACGCAGTATTTT.

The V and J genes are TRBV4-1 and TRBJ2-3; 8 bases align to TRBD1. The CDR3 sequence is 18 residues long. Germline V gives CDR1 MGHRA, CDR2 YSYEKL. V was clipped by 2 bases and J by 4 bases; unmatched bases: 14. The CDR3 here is CASSQFRTGTSGADTQYF. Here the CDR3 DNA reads TGCGCCAGCAGCCAATTCCGGACAGGGACCTCCGGGGCAGATACGCAGTATTTT.